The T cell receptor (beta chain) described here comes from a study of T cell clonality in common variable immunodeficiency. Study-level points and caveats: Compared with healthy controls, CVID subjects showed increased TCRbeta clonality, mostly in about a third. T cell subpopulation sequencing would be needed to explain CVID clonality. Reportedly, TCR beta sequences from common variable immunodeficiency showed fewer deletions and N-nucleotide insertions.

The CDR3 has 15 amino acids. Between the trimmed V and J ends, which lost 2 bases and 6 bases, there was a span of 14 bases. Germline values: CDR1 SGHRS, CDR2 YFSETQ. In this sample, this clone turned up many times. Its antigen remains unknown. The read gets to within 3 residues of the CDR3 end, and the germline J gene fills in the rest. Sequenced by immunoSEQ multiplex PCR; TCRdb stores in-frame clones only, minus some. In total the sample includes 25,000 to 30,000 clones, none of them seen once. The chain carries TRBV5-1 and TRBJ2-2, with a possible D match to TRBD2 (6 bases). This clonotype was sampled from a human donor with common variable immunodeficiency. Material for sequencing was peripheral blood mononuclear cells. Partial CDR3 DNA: TGCGCCAGCAGCTTAGCGGGCGGCGACGCCGGGGAG. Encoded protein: CASSLAGGDAGE. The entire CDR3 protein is CASSLAGGDAGELFF.